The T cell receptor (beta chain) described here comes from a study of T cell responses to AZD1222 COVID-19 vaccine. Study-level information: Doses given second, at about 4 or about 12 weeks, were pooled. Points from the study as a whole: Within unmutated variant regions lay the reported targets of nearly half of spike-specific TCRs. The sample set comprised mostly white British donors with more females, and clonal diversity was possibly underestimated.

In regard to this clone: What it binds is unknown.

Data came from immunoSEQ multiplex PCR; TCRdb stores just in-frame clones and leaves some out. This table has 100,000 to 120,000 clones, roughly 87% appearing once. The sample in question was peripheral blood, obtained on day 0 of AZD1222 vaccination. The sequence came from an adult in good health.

The CDR3 protein is CASSPWTGGNYGYTF. The CDR3 nucleotides read TGTGCCAGTAGTCCGTGGACAGGGGGCAACTATGGCTACACCTTC. The chain is built from TRBV19 and TRBJ1-2; 11 bases are a match to TRBD1. Germline V CDR1 and CDR2: LNHDA, SQIVND (reference sequence). The CDR3 runs to 15 residues. V gave up 5 bases and J gave up 2 bases; unmatched junction bases: 4.